The 6 T cell receptor beta chains below were found in one sample sequenced in a study of glioma-infiltrating T cells after dendritic cell vaccination. Clones were sequenced by immunoSEQ multiplex PCR, and TCRdb holds only the in-frame ones, with some missing. The table has roughly 100,000 clones, roughly 89% seen once; the top ten hold 2.7%. Time point noted: after dendritic cell vaccination, including at tumor progression/relapse. This specimen consisted of blood, obtained after dendritic cell vaccination. All receptors derive from a human donor with glioblastoma.

The J gene is TRBJ2-7, the V gene TRBV10-2, with 7 bases lining up with TRBD1. CDR3 length equals 15 residues. J was trimmed by 3 bases and V by 2 bases; bases with no gene match: 7. CDR1 is WSHSY and CDR2 is SAAADI in the germline V gene. The CDR3 reads CASSEGPGQYYEQYF. The CDR3 DNA reads TGCGCCAGCAGTGAGGGACCGGGACAGTACTACGAGCAGTACTTC.

The chain combines TRBV28 with TRBJ2-7; a possible D gene is TRBD1 (6 bases). Germline V gene sequence: CDR1 MDHEN, CDR2 SYDVKM. The V gene lost 7 bases and the J gene lost 2 bases, with 18 bases spanning the gap. The CDR3 extends over 15 amino acids. The CDR3 sequence: CASTPGAKAAYEQYF. The CDR3 DNA sequence: TGTGCCAGCACTCCAGGGGCAAAGGCTGCCTACGAGCAGTACTTC. The full variable domain, completed using reference TRBV28 and TRBJ2-7, is DVKVTQSSRYLVKRTGEKVFLECVQDMDHENMFWYRQDPGLGLRLIYFSYDVKMKEKGDIPEGYSVSREKKERFSLILESASTNQTSMYLCASTPGAKAAYEQYFGPGTRLTVT.

V and J are TRBV30 and TRBJ2-3; the D gene is possibly TRBD2 (6 bases). V was pared by 0 bases and J by 6 bases, with 7 bases between. CDR1 and CDR2 from the germline V gene are GTSNPN and SVGIG (reference sequence). The CDR3 extends over 12 amino acids. DNA of the CDR3: TGTGCCTGGAGTGTAACTAGCGATACGCAGTATTTT. Its protein is CAWSVTSDTQYF.

The J gene is TRBJ2-3, the V gene TRBV11-2; TRBD1 might be the D (5 bases). V shed 5 bases and J shed 0 bases, with 12 bases lying between them. The CDR3 runs to 15 residues. Per germline, CDR1 SGHAT and CDR2 FQNNGV. CDR3 sequence reads: CASSPQGISTDTQYF. CDR3 sequence (DNA): TGTGCCAGCAGCCCTCAGGGAATTAGCACAGATACGCAGTATTTT.

The chain has TRBV5-4 and TRBJ1-2; the D gene is possibly TRBD1 (5 bases). CDR1 is SGHNT and CDR2 is YYREEE in the germline V gene (reference sequence). This CDR3 region has 16 residues. The V end was cut by 2 bases, the J end by 3 bases, with 17 bases between. The CDR3 region has the DNA TGTGCCAGCAGCTTCCAGGGTGAATTTATCGACTATGGCTACACCTTC. The encoded protein is CASSFQGEFIDYGYTF.

This chain links TRBV11-3 with TRBJ1-2; tentatively, D is TRBD1 (6 bases). Per the germline V gene, CDR1 is SGHNT and CDR2 is YENEEA. CDR3 size: 16 residues. With 4 bases removed from V and 0 bases from J, the gap between germline ends came to 15 bases. The CDR3 here is CASSWLRQATNYGYTF. The CDR3, as DNA: TGTGCCAGCAGCTGGCTTCGACAGGCGACTAACTATGGCTACACCTTC.